Detailed here is one T cell receptor (beta chain). It has no known antigen specificity. Base qualities are not provided; no much larger clone lies one nucleotide away. This entry is derived from a study of shared clonotypes between healthy human individuals (dated by TCRdb to about 2020). Background on the whole study: A couple of women and three men aged 18 to 49 years were included in the cohort. To estimate repertoire size and how much clonotype sharing occurs between individuals, the study deeply sequenced the blood TCR repertoires of roughly 5 healthy adults. Per donor, leukapheresis produced somewhere between about 0.94 and 9 billion PBMCs. For each donor, CD4 naive and CD4 memory were each run on three plates, CD8 naive on two plates, and CD8 memory on one plate. To increase sequencing depth and limit assay-specific biases, TCR repertoire library preparation and sequencing were carried out by different laboratories using diverse techniques.

Using the deep immunoSEQ assay, TCR CDR3 regions were amplified from genomic DNA by multiplex PCR. For each cell subset, the extracted genomic DNA was distributed evenly across all wells of several immunoSEQ 96-well plates, and each plate served as one replicate. For sorted subsets, around 0.2 ug of genomic DNA, equivalent to roughly 33,000 T cell genomes, went into each replicate PCR. Purified libraries were quantified with a Qubit 3.0 fluorometer, sized on a Bioanalyzer 2100, and re-quantified with the KAPA Library Quantification kit. Each immunoSEQ 96-well plate was sequenced on its own single-read 150-cycle Illumina NextSeq 550 flow cell. Per the original workflow: Because the immunoSEQ output included only junctional sequences and no quality scores, the filtering could not be the same as the filtering used for full-length reads. To assign V/J genes and CDR3, sequences were annotated against IMGT germline references using PyIR, a Python wrapper for IgBLAST v1.9. Reads were removed for weak V/J assignments (E-value above 1e-6), missing CDR3, stop codons, out-of-frame junctions, or ambiguous translated residues. V3J clonotypes were defined as sequences sharing the same inferred V gene, J gene, and CDR3 amino acid sequence. Percentage overlap between repertoires was calculated by dividing the number of shared unique clonotypes by the size of the smaller repertoire. RTK rarefaction, the Chao1 estimator, and Recon v2.1 estimates of unobserved clonotypes were used to assess repertoire richness. Generation probabilities were computed with OLGA for all TCRbeta clonotypes obtained by the gDNA method from a few donors. The table was pulled from immuneACCESS by TCRdb, which kept in-frame rearrangements only. Such tables lose some clones; where checked, under half of the loss comes from unresolved V genes, and the rest has no known cause. That table furnishes V, J and clone size, whereas the DNA furnished D and trimming. For this sample there are roughly 2,000,000 clones; approximately 94% appear just once. 1% to 1.5% of the sample is taken by the ten largest.

CD8 naive samples were obtained by positive selection for CCR7 among CD45RO-negative cells, yielding a CD45RA+CCR7+ population from which TemRA cells were excluded. The donors were healthy, HIV-negative adults who had no recently reported acute infections or vaccinations. All donors were Caucasian adults living in Nashville, Tennessee, USA. Blood was obtained by leukapheresis, after which PBMCs were separated by Ficoll-Histopaque density gradient centrifugation and cryopreserved in liquid nitrogen vapor phase. Analytical flow cytometry was used to check the purity and quantity of each magnetically sorted T cell population. Each sorted fraction had its genomic DNA isolated and then quantified by UV absorbance on a Nanodrop 2000c. The CDR3 contains 14 residues, cysteine and phenylalanine counted. Only the CDR3 region is kept as DNA, spanning 42 bases read in frame from base 1. V ends up 6 bases short and J 3 bases short, with an unmatched junction base count of 4. The germline V gene (reference sequence) specifies MNHEY as CDR1 and SMNVEV as CDR2.

Results the study describes overall, beyond this receptor: Larger estimated clonotype richness was generally found for naive subsets than for memory subsets. Sampling was restricted to blood, and TCR repertoires in tissues likely differ from the TCR repertoires found in blood. Compared with non-shared clonotypes, the clonotypes found in all four sorted-subset donors had higher generation probabilities. Pairwise subsampling indicated that sequencing depth was expected to affect the degree of clonotype sharing among donors. Across several donors, approximately 5% of naive CD4, around 3.3% of naive CD8, around 2.5% of memory CD4, and 0.4% of memory CD8 clonotypes were shared. Incomplete sequencing was indicated by rarefaction of sorted-subset datasets, despite the large sequencing depth. Because the study included only a small number of donors, the genetic and exposure-history diversity represented was limited.

The chain was built from TRBV27 and TRBJ2-7, and 11 junction bases match TRBD2. The TCR was taken from a man between 18 and 35 years old in good health. The sample comprised naive CD8+ T cells sorted from blood. The cell subset or site label, read with the paper, signifies: CD45RA+CCR7+. This receptor carries the CDR3 CASSEGLAVYEQYF. The sequence in DNA is TGTGCCAGCAGCGAGGGACTAGCGGTCTACGAGCAGTACTTC.